This T cell receptor beta chain stems from a study of blood T cells in healthy people across ages. Study-level results: Roughly linear declines in TCR beta diversity per million T cells occurred with age.

Every donor gave about 9 milliliters of peripheral blood. CDR3 length: 17 amino acids. Comment on this clonotype: The antigen is unknown.

The use of a sample-barcoded 5' primer and a J-beta primer mix characterized a second PCR of about 6 to 11 cycles. TCRdb called the 5' RACE reads again in MiXCR, with one record for every CDR3 protein. The sample contains over 700,000 distinct CDR3 sequences, around 25% of which appear only once. These data also featured in a second study, about T cells of mothers and their children. That study reports: Unrelated mother-child pairs always had slightly, but never significantly, lower normalized overlap than related pairs.

This TCR was sampled from a boy younger than 18 in good health. The chain links TRBV21-1 to TRBJ2-5; the tabulated D call, TRBD1, remains unverified against the DNA. TRBV21-1 is assigned pseudogene status. The sample was blood. As DNA, the CDR3 is TGTGCCAGCAGCAAAGATACCGACAGGGGGAACCCGGAGACCCAGTACTTC. Encoded protein: CASSKDTDRGNPETQYF.